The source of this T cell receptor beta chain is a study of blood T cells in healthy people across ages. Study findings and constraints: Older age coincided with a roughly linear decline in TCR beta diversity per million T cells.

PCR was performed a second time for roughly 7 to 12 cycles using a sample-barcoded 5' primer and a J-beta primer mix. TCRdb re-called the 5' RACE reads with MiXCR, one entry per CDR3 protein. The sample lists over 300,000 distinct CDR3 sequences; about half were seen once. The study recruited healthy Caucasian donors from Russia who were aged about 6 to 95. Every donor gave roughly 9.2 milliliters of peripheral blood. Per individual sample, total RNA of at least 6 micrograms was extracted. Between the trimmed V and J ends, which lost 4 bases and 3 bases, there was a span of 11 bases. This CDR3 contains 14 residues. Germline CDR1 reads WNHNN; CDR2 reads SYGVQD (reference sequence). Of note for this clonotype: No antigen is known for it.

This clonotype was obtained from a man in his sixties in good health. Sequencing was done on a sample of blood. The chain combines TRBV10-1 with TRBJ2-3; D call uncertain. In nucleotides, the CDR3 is TGCGCCAGCAGTGTGGTGGGGTCGACAGATACGCAGTATTTT. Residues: CASSVVGSTDTQYF.